This T cell receptor (beta chain) is drawn from a study of T cells in Graves' hyperthyroidism and ophthalmopathy (dated by TCRdb to about 2019). Background on the whole study: Peripheral blood was collected at initial diagnosis, before any treatment. A discovery cohort of 95 to 100 patients, fewer than 50 with Graves' ophthalmopathy and about 58 with stable Graves' hyperthyroidism, was used to find distinguishing TCR V-J signatures. The roughly 91 discovery patients were randomly divided into training and test sets at a 7:3 ratio. The paper describes TCR Vbeta CDR3 sequencing of about 140 peripheral blood samples, made up of some 42 ophthalmopathy patients, some 76 hyperthyroidism patients and 17 progressor patients. Once sampling was done, hyperthyroidism patients were given methimazole at a starting dose of 30 mg daily, whereas ophthalmopathy patients were given high-dose intravenous methylprednisolone. Whether ophthalmopathy could be predicted prospectively was tested in an independent validation cohort made up of roughly 20 hyperthyroidism patients plus 17 patients who later progressed to ophthalmopathy. In addition, the study compared T-cell repertoires in thyroid tissue and in blood from roughly six Graves' hyperthyroidism patients.

Stable Graves' hyperthyroidism was defined as no progression to ophthalmopathy during 18 months of follow-up. The hyperthyroidism patients were between 18 and 65 years old and newly diagnosed, with a disease duration of less than 2 months. Exclusion was applied to patients with uncontrolled infections, other autoimmune diseases, pregnancy or lactation. Diagnoses relied on clinical symptoms, serum thyroxine and TRAb, thyroid ultrasound and orbital computed tomography. Ficoll-Paque density gradient centrifugation was used to isolate PBMCs from approximately 11 ml of fresh peripheral blood. Trizol reagent was used to extract total RNA, and RNA quality was then checked on an Agilent 2100 Bioanalyzer. The TCR beta CDR3 regions were amplified from the RNA transcripts. The first round of RT-PCR for the TCR CDR3 was performed with the HTBI primer set and the Qiagen OneStep RT-PCR kit. A second multiplex PCR round built the libraries, followed by size selection and purification. The libraries were sequenced on an Illumina HiSeq2000 using paired-end 100 bp reads. Turning to the authors' computational methods: Raw data were processed with SOAPnuke, discarding reads with adapters, uncalled bases, mean Phred below 15, or no exact constant-primer or identifier match. COPE v1.2.5 was used to merge high-quality paired reads, and clonotypes were defined as unique nucleotide sequences. MiTCR v1.1 was used to align clonotypes to the IMGT TRBV, TRBD and TRBJ reference segments. Analysis was restricted to V-J combinations with a frequency above 0.0001, which covered about 99% of repertoires. A TCS score was defined as the ratio of F50 (clonal expansion) to E x V (chaos), with BLOSUM62-based TCRdist applied between CDR3 peptides within each V-J. Welch's t-statistics and random forest reduced approximately 520 V-J features to roughly 13, which were used in a naive Bayes classifier (R e1071). In TCRdb, the public reads were trimmed at Q25 with fastp and aligned with MiXCR, with productive beta chains retained. Rows are unified per CDR3 protein, each entry keeping the most common DNA and genes. TCRdb's processing, not the study's, gives the V and J calls here. Counted in this sample were 96,000 or so distinct CDR3 sequences; around 50% of them appeared once. Of the sample, 25% to 30% falls within the top ten clones.

A note on this clonotype: Its antigen remains unidentified. Base qualities are not provided; no much larger clone lies one nucleotide away.

Per the germline V gene (reference sequence), SEHNR is the CDR1 and FQNEAQ is the CDR2. Trimming at the junction amounts to 6 bases on V and 7 bases on J, and the germline ends lie 15 bases apart. The CDR3, from cysteine to phenylalanine, totals 14 residues. The kept DNA is CDR3 alone, 42 bases in frame from the first base. Overall study results and their limits: In validation, the model predicted progression to ophthalmopathy with 55% to 71% sensitivity and roughly 72% specificity, a median of 6.5 months before onset. Blood samples also contained most of the expanded thyroid clonotypes (frequency above 0.001), which suggests that blood repertoires may reflect thyroid immune responses. Sample size was not statistically predetermined, and blinding of investigators to group allocation was not performed. Ophthalmopathy was separated from stable hyperthyroidism by a 13 V-J signature model, with over 85% sensitivity and roughly 81% specificity obtained in cross-validation and 80%/75% obtained in testing.

The sequence is built from TRBV7-9 and TRBJ2-2, with no reliable assignment of the D segment. This sequence was found in a middle-aged woman with Graves' hyperthyroidism. Material: blood. Here the CDR3 is given as CASSNTDGHGELFF. The sequenced DNA: TGTGCCAGCAGTAACACCGACGGGCACGGGGAGCTGTTTTTT.